The 27 T cell receptor beta chains in this list originate from one sample, sequenced in a study of molecular identifiers for immune sequencing clone quantification. TCRdb analysed the PCR reads with MiXCR anew, one entry per CDR3 protein. There are 550,000 to 750,000 distinct CDR3 sequences in the sample; just under 20% occur only once, and 0.85% to 0.9% lies in the top ten. The sample was naive CD8+ T cells from blood, with Jurkat cell RNA spiked in. Stated subset: FACS-sorted CD8+CD4-CCR7+CD45RA+ naive T cells. The receptors come from a human donor in good health. Some libraries in this study had Jurkat cell RNA spiked in.

This clonotype was seen a few times. This chain connects TRBV5-1 to TRBJ2-1; tentative D call: TRBD2 (6 bases). CDR3 length: 15 residues. V was trimmed by 4 bases and J by 2 bases, leaving 13 bases between them. The germline CDR1 and CDR2 sequences are SGHRS and YFSETQ. DNA of the CDR3: TGCGCCAGCAGCACGGAGGGTTTGCCCTACAATGAGCAGTTCTTC. Protein product: CASSTEGLPYNEQFF.

As for this clonotype: A clone one base away is much larger, so this may be a read error. The chain couples TRBV27 to TRBJ1-4, with TRBD1 identical over 10 bases. The V gene end was trimmed by 5 bases and the J gene end by 10 bases; junction bases not matched to a gene: 10. This CDR3 comprises 15 residues. Germline V lookup: CDR1 MNHEY, CDR2 SMNVEV (reference sequence). CDR3 amino acids: CASSPDRGREVKLFF. The CDR3 nucleotides read TGTGCCAGCAGTCCTGACAGGGGGCGGGAGGTAAAACTGTTTTTT.

This chain connects TRBV4-3 to TRBJ1-4; unclear D gene. The germline V gene encodes CDR1 LGHNA and CDR2 YSLEER. V was shortened by 3 bases and J by 0 bases, with 11 bases between the two germline ends. This CDR3 is 16 amino acids long. The CDR3: CASSQSGRTTNEKLFF. The CDR3 nucleotides read TGCGCCAGCAGCCAGTCTGGACGGACAACTAATGAAAAACTGTTTTTT.

The rearrangement joins TRBV19 to TRBJ2-2, with unresolved D. This CDR3 is 14 amino acids long. V was trimmed by 3 bases and J by 7 bases, leaving 12 bases between them. The germline CDR1 and CDR2 sequences are LNHDA and SQIVND (reference sequence). The CDR3 is CASSIGLGHGELFF. CDR3 sequence (DNA): TGTGCCAGTAGTATCGGGCTAGGTCACGGGGAGCTGTTTTTT. The entire variable domain, with the rest obtained from reference TRBV19 and TRBJ2-2, is as follows: DGGITQSPKYLFRKEGQNVTLSCEQNLNHDAMYWYRQDPGQGLRLIYYSQIVNDFQKGDIAEGYSVSREKKESFPLTVTSAQKNPTAFYLCASSIGLGHGELFFGEGSRLTVL.

This clonotype was found many times. The chain is built from TRBV28 and TRBJ2-7; D is unresolved. The CDR3 sequence is 15 residues long. From germline, CDR1 is MDHEN and CDR2 SYDVKM. With 3 bases removed from V and 3 bases from J, the gap between germline ends came to 15 bases. The CDR3 protein is CASSFRSLAYYEQYF. As DNA, the CDR3 is TGTGCCAGCAGTTTTCGGTCTCTCGCTTACTACGAGCAGTACTTC.

This clonotype was seen ten or more times. V is TRBV14 and J is TRBJ2-3; 7 nucleotides line up with TRBD1. The germline CDR1 and CDR2 sequences are SGHDN and FVKESK. The CDR3 is 12 amino acids. With 5 bases clipped from V and 13 bases from J, the junction kept 9 bases outside the gene matches. The CDR3 spells CASSRGTVAEYF. CDR3 nucleotide sequence: TGTGCCAGCAGCAGGGGGACAGTCGCTGAGTATTTT.

Worth noting for this clonotype: This may come from a read error, since a much larger clone is one base off. The rearrangement uses TRBV11-2 and TRBJ1-1, with TRBD1 matching 7 bases. The CDR3 covers 15 residues. V gave up 0 bases and J gave up 0 bases; unmatched junction bases: 1. Germline CDR1 is SGHAT and CDR2 is FQNNGV. The CDR3 DNA sequence: TGTGCCAGCAGCTTAGATGGGACAGTGAACACTGAAGCTTTCTTT. This codes for CASSLDGTVNTEAFF.

With regard to this clonotype: A read error is likely, as this CDR3 ends without the conserved phenylalanine or tryptophan. This chain connects TRBV19 to TRBJ2-3; maybe TRBD2 (6 bases). The germline gives CDR1 LNHDA, CDR2 SQIVND (reference sequence). V dropped 6 bases and J dropped 2 bases, with 21 bases sitting between them. The CDR3 runs to 17 residues. CDR3 protein: CASRIQTSSAVTDTQYS. The CDR3 nucleotides are TGTGCCAGTAGAATACAGACCTCTAGCGCCGTCACAGATACGCAGTATTCT.

Note on this clonotype: This may be a read error, as it is one base from a much larger clone. The V gene is TRBV7-3, the J gene TRBJ2-1, with 7 bases matching TRBD2. The V and J ends lost 3 bases and 6 bases, in that order; junction bases with no gene match: 8. Per the germline V gene, CDR1 is SGHTA and CDR2 is FQGTGA. This CDR3 has 15 amino acids. Here the CDR3 DNA reads TGTGCCAGCAGCTTGGAGACTAGCTTGAGCAATGAGCAGTTCTTC. Translating gives CASSLETSLSNEQFF.

This clonotype was seen repeatedly, ten times or more. The J gene is TRBJ1-5, the V gene TRBV20-1; D remains unclear. CDR3 length: 14 amino acids. From germline, CDR1 is DFQATT and CDR2 SNEGSKA (reference sequence). V was cut by 1 base and J by 0 bases, with 7 bases left in between. The CDR3 loop reads CSARGWISNQPQHF. As DNA, the CDR3 is TGCAGTGCTAGAGGTTGGATTAGCAATCAGCCCCAGCATTTT.

The rearrangement links TRBV5-1 to TRBJ2-7; TRBD2 agrees at 9 bases. This CDR3 has 15 residues. The V gene end was trimmed by 6 bases and the J gene end by 4 bases; junction bases not matched to a gene: 11. Germline V lookup: CDR1 SGHRS, CDR2 YFSETQ. The CDR3 sequence is CASNLGGLAGYEQYF. The CDR3 DNA follows: TGCGCCAGCAACCTGGGGGGACTAGCAGGATACGAGCAGTACTTC. Full variable domain (remainder filled in from reference TRBV5-1 and TRBJ2-7): KAGVTQTPRYLIKTRGQQVTLSCSPISGHRSVSWYQQTPGQGLQFLFEYFSETQRNKGNFPGRFSGRQFSNSRSEMNVSTLELGDSALYLCASNLGGLAGYEQYFGPGTRLTVT.

This clonotype was counted at least ten times. The chain employs TRBV20-1 and TRBJ2-7; D call uncertain. The V end was cut by 2 bases, the J end by 5 bases, with 16 bases between. The CDR3 has 14 residues. CDR1 is DFQATT and CDR2 is SNEGSKA in the germline V gene (reference sequence). In DNA, the CDR3 is TGCAGTGCTAGACTTCAAGACGAGTATCACGAGCAGTACTTC. Translated: CSARLQDEYHEQYF.

Comments on this clonotype: Just one base apart from a much larger clone, this may be a read error. The V call is TRBV5-6, the J call TRBJ2-6; maybe TRBD1 (5 bases). Germline assignment: CDR1 SGHDT and CDR2 YYEEEE. CDR3 length: 17 residues. For the CDR3, the DNA is TGTGCCAGCAGCTTGGGGAACAGCTACTCTGGGGCCGACGTCCTGACTTTC. It specifies CASSLGNSYSGADVLTF.

This chain links TRBV18 with TRBJ2-7; D might be TRBD2 (7 bases). The CDR3 is made up of 15 amino acids. V was trimmed by 3 bases and J by 0 bases, leaving 12 bases between them. CDR1 is KGHSH, CDR2 LQKENI, per germline. As DNA, the CDR3 is TGTGCCAGCTCACCCCGGGGGGCGTTCTCCTACGAGCAGTACTTC. It encodes CASSPRGAFSYEQYF.

In the case of this clonotype: The conserved phenylalanine or tryptophan normally closing the CDR3 is absent here, so this likely arose from a read error. The chain links TRBV9 to TRBJ2-7; no clear D gene. The germline V gene has CDR1 SGDLS and CDR2 YYNGEE. The length of the CDR3 is 14 residues. The CDR3 DNA reads TGTGCCGGCAGCTCCTCGACGGGTGGCGACGAGCAGTACTCC. The encoded protein is CAGSSSTGGDEQYS.

Details on this clonotype: This may be a read error: a much more frequent sequence differs by one nucleotide. V and J are TRBV7-6 and TRBJ1-1; D perhaps matches TRBD1 (5 bases). The CDR3 spans 16 residues. The germline gives CDR1 SGHVS, CDR2 FNYEAQ. Trimming left V 3 bases short and J 3 bases short, with 17 bases between. The CDR3 DNA reads as TGTGCCAGCAGCTTCTTCGCGGGGGAAGCTGACACTGAAGCTTTCTTT. Protein product: CASSFFAGEADTEAFF.

This clonotype was detected ten times or more. The V gene is TRBV27, the J gene TRBJ1-1, with D maybe TRBD1 (6 bases). Germline assignment: CDR1 MNHEY and CDR2 SMNVEV (reference sequence). The length of the CDR3 is 14 residues. V was trimmed by 3 bases and J by 1 base, leaving 9 bases between them. Written as DNA, the CDR3 is TGTGCCAGCAGTTTTACAGGGCAGAACACTGAAGCTTTCTTT. Residues: CASSFTGQNTEAFF.

A remark on this clonotype: Being one base from a much bigger clone, this may be a read error. This chain joins TRBV15 and TRBJ1-3; D is undetermined. Germline assignment: CDR1 LNHNV and CDR2 YYDKDF (reference sequence). The CDR3 runs 15 residues. CDR3 nucleotides: TGTGCCACCAGCAGAGATCTGGGCTCTGGAAACACCATATGTTTT. Translated: CATSRDLGSGNTICF.

This clonotype showed up many times. This chain joins TRBV7-9 and TRBJ2-1; D unclear. Per the germline V gene, CDR1 is SEHNR and CDR2 is FQNEAQ (reference sequence). Trimming cost V 8 bases and J 1 base, with 12 bases left between them. The length of the CDR3 is 14 residues. The CDR3 loop is CASLGAYSYNEQFF. The CDR3 coding sequence is TGTGCCAGCCTCGGAGCTTATTCCTACAATGAGCAGTTCTTC.

This chain joins TRBV11-3 and TRBJ2-2; D perhaps matches TRBD1 (6 bases). CDR1 and CDR2 from the germline V gene are SGHNT and YENEEA. Trimming removed 5 bases from V and 4 bases from J, with 14 bases in between. This CDR3 comprises 15 residues. As DNA, the CDR3 is TGTGCCAGCAGCCCGATTACAGGGACCACCGGGGAGCTGTTTTTT. This codes for CASSPITGTTGELFF. Variable domain in full (rest from reference TRBV11-3 and TRBJ2-2): EAGVVQSPRYKIIEKKQPVAFWCNPISGHNTLYWYLQNLGQGPELLIRYENEEAVDDSQLPKDRFSAERLKGVDSTLKIQPAELGDSAVYLCASSPITGTTGELFFGEGSRLTVL.

This clonotype was recorded once. A much larger clone sits a single nucleotide away, making a read error possible. The chain uses TRBV20-1 and TRBJ1-4, with 8 bases matching TRBD1. This CDR3 contains 15 residues. The germline CDR1 and CDR2 sequences are DFQATT and SNEGSKA (reference sequence). The CDR3, as DNA: TGCAGTGCCCAACCAGGGGGCGGCTCTAATGTAAAACTGTTTTTT. Its translation is CSAQPGGGSNVKLFF.

This clonotype showed up many times. The CDR3 protein is CASSQDMNNAYGYTF. CDR3 DNA sequence: TGCGCCAGCAGCCAAGATATGAACAACGCCTATGGCTACACCTTC. The V gene is TRBV4-3, the J gene TRBJ1-2; no definite D call. The CDR3 totals 15 residues. Per germline, CDR1 LGHNA and CDR2 YSLEER. V was trimmed by 0 bases and J by 4 bases, leaving 12 bases between them.

In this sample, this clonotype turned up many times. A read error may produce the germline difference seen at one junction end. The rearrangement joins TRBV9 to TRBJ2-3; D gene uncertain. Germline V gene lookup returns CDR1 SGDLS and CDR2 YYNGEE. The CDR3 runs 12 residues. The chain's CDR3 is CASSVDTDTQYF. The CDR3 nucleotides are TGTGCCAGCAGTGTAGACACAGATACGCAGTATTTT. Using reference TRBV9 and TRBJ2-3 for the parts outside the CDR3, the full variable domain is DSGVTQTPKHLITATGQRVTLRCSPRSGDLSVYWYQQSLDQGLQFLIQYYNGEERAKGNILERFSAQQFPDLHSELNLSSLELGDSALYFCASSVDTDTQYFGPGTRLTVL.

The chain links TRBV7-9 to TRBJ2-1; D may be TRBD1 or TRBD2 (6 bases each). The V end lost 5 bases, the J end lost 10 bases, and 27 bases lay between the germline ends. CDR3 size: 17 residues. Germline-derived CDR1 and CDR2 are SEHNR and FQNEAQ (reference sequence). The CDR3 coding sequence is TGTGCCAGCAGCACCAGACTAGTGGGGGGCCGCTCCGAGGAGCAGTTCTTC. Its protein product is CASSTRLVGGRSEEQFF.

In this sample, this clonotype turned up a few times. The chain employs TRBV9 and TRBJ2-1; 8 bases are shared with TRBD2. The CDR3 runs to 15 residues. The germline V gene has CDR1 SGDLS and CDR2 YYNGEE. V lost 0 bases and J lost 9; bases outside the gene matches: 8. This CDR3 reads CASSVASGSGGEQFF. In DNA form, the CDR3 reads TGTGCCAGCAGCGTAGCGAGCGGGAGCGGGGGTGAGCAGTTCTTC.

This clonotype was detected only a few times. The chain employs TRBV24-1 and TRBJ2-7, with D perhaps given as TRBD1 or TRBD2 (5 bases each). This CDR3 comprises 15 residues. The germline V gene has CDR1 KGHDR and CDR2 SFDVKD. V lost 7 bases and J lost 2, with 17 bases in between. The CDR3 bases are TGTGCCACCAGCGCAAGCCGGGACGGAACCTACGAGCAGTACTTC. It encodes CATSASRDGTYEQYF.

This clonotype appeared many times. This rearrangement joins TRBV6-6 to TRBJ1-5, with D possibly TRBD1 on 5 matching bases. The CDR3 totals 18 residues. Germline CDR1 MNHNY, CDR2 SVGAGI (reference sequence). Trimming stripped 2 bases from V and 2 bases from J, with 19 bases between. In nucleotides, the CDR3 is TGTGCCAGCAGTTACAGTGATGGGGCAGCGGAGGGCAATCAGCCCCAGCATTTT. Its translation is CASSYSDGAAEGNQPQHF.